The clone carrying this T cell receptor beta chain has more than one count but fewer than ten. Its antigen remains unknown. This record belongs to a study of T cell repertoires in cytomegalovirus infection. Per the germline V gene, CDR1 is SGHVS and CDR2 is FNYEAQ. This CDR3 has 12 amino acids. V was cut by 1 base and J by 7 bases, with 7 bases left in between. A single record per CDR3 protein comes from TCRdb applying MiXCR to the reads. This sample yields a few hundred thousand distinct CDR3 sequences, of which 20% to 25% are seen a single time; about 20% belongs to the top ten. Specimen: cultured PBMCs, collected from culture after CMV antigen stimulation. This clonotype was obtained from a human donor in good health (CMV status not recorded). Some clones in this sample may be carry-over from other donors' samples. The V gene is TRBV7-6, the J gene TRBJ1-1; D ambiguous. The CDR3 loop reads CASSLGTGEAFF. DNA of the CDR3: TGTGCCAGCAGCTTAGGGACGGGTGAAGCTTTCTTT.